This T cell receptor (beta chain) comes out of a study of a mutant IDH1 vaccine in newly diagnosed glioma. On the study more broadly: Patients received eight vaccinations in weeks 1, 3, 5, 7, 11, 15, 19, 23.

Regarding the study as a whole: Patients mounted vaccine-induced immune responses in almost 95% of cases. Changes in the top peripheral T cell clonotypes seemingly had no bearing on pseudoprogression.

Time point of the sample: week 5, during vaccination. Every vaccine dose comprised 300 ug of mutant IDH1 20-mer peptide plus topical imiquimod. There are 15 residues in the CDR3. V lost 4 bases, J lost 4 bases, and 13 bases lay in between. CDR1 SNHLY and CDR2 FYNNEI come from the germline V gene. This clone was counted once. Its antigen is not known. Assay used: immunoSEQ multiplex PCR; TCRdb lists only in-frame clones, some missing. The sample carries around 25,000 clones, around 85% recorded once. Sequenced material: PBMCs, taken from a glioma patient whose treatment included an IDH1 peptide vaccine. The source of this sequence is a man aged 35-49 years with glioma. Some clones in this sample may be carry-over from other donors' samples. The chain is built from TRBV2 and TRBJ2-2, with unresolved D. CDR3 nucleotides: TGTGCCAGCAGTGGAAGACAATTTGGCACCGGGGAGCTGTTTTTT. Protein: CASSGRQFGTGELFF.